The rows below give T cell receptor beta chains drawn from one sample of a study of radiotherapy plus CTLA-4 blockade in lung cancer. Assay used: immunoSEQ multiplex PCR; TCRdb lists only in-frame clones, some missing. The table lists approximately 80,000 clones, roughly four fifths of them singletons. The specimen was peripheral blood, collected from a patient treated with radiotherapy plus ipilimumab. The receptors shown here come from a human donor with non-small cell lung cancer whose response to radiotherapy plus ipilimumab could not be evaluated. CDR3s include the opening cysteine and the closing phenylalanine or tryptophan. The D gene is left open where the match is weak. Not all rows give a size; the values are once, few, many and, for expanded clones, a class.

j_gene,v_gene,abundance,d_gene,CDR3aa,CDR3nt
TRBJ1-1,TRBV7-9,.,.,CASSSLGKREAFF,TGTGCCAGCAGCTCCCTAGGTAAACGGGAAGCTTTCTTT
TRBJ1-5,TRBV5-4,few,TRBD1,CASSLYGTGDLNQPQHF,TGTGCCAGCAGCTTGTACGGGACAGGGGACCTTAATCAGCCCCAGCATTTT
TRBJ2-5,TRBV7-2,once,TRBD1,CASTGQGGSGETQYF,TGTGCCAGCACCGGACAGGGGGGTTCGGGAGAGACCCAGTACTTC
TRBJ2-5,TRBV7-2,few,TRBD2,CASGSSGDVETQYF,TGTGCCAGCGGCTCTAGCGGGGATGTAGAGACCCAGTACTTC
TRBJ2-2,TRBV7-2,few,TRBD1,CASSVETGGGTGELFF,TGTGCCAGCAGCGTCGAGACAGGGGGCGGCACCGGGGAGCTGTTTTTT
TRBJ2-5,TRBV5-1,.,TRBD2,CASSLGLAGALNQYF,TGCGCCAGCAGCTTGGGTCTAGCGGGGGCCCTAAATCAGTACTTC
TRBJ2-6,TRBV30,.,.,CAWSGRGGANVLTF,TGTGCCTGGAGTGGGCGAGGGGGGGCCAACGTCCTGACTTTC
TRBJ1-1,TRBV28,.,TRBD1,CASPTSLQGVVEAFF,TGTGCCAGCCCTACTTCGCTTCAGGGGGTGGTTGAAGCTTTCTTT
TRBJ2-5,TRBV5-6,.,TRBD1,CASSLAQGALDEQYF,TGTGCCAGCAGCTTGGCTCAGGGGGCGCTGGATGAGCAGTACTTC
TRBJ2-7,TRBV15,.,.,CATSIGRGEQYF,TGTGCCACCAGCATAGGACGGGGTGAGCAGTACTTC
TRBJ2-3,TRBV10-3,.,.,CATRFAGTFFTDTQYF,TGTGCCACCCGCTTCGCCGGGACATTTTTCACAGATACGCAGTATTTT
TRBJ1-1,TRBV19,few,.,CASSPTGNTEAFF,TGTGCCAGTAGCCCGACAGGGAACACTGAAGCTTTCTTT
TRBJ1-2,TRBV5-4,.,.,CASSFVQNANYGYTF,TGTGCCAGCAGCTTCGTACAGAACGCTAACTATGGCTACACCTTC
TRBJ2-7,TRBV5-1,.,TRBD1,CASSLDPGGYEQYF,TGCGCCAGCAGCTTGGATCCAGGGGGCTACGAGCAGTACTTC
TRBJ2-1,TRBV27,.,TRBD2,CASSLRELAGGLVNEQFF,TGTGCCAGCAGTTTAAGGGAACTAGCGGGAGGGCTAGTTAATGAGCAGTTCTTC
TRBJ2-3,TRBV18,.,TRBD2,CASSPQTSRTDTQYF,TGTGCCAGCTCACCACAGACTAGCCGCACAGATACGCAGTATTTT
TRBJ2-2,TRBV6-5,.,.,CASSYSKRVGTGELFF,TGTGCCAGCAGTTACTCGAAGAGGGTCGGCACCGGGGAGCTGTTTTTT
TRBJ2-3,TRBV5-1,few,.,CASSPGTPSTDTQYF,TGCGCCAGCAGCCCCGGGACACCTAGCACAGATACGCAGTATTTT
TRBJ2-7,TRBV13,.,TRBD2,CASSASGGAAYEQYF,TGTGCCAGCAGCGCCAGCGGGGGGGCCGCCTACGAGCAGTACTTC
TRBJ2-7,TRBV9,.,.,CASSEGGVGEQYF,TGTGCCAGCAGCGAAGGGGGGGTCGGGGAGCAGTACTTC
TRBJ2-3,TRBV5-5,.,.,CASSRTGVQLRTDTQYF,TGTGCCAGCAGCCGGACGGGGGTTCAATTGAGGACAGATACGCAGTATTTT
TRBJ1-2,TRBV19,.,.,CASSIGRANYGHTF,TGTGCCAGTAGTATTGGCCGCGCTAACTATGGCCACACCTTC
TRBJ1-5,TRBV21-1,few,.,CASSKVRSGGLNQPQHF,TGTGCCAGCAGCAAAGTAAGGTCAGGGGGACTTAATCAGCCCCAGCATTTT
TRBJ2-3,TRBV11-3,.,.,CASSLGSLFTDTQYF,TGTGCCAGCAGCTTAGGGTCGCTATTCACAGATACGCAGTATTTT
TRBJ1-1,TRBV2,.,TRBD1,CASSGGQEAFF,TGTGCCAGCAGTGGGGGACAGGAAGCTTTCTTT
TRBJ1-1,TRBV21-1,.,.,CASSIRDRGGTEAFF,TGTGCCAGCAGCATCCGGGACAGGGGGGGAACTGAGGCTTTCTTT
TRBJ1-1,TRBV6-1,.,.,CASSEVSGQWNTEAFF,TGTGCCAGCAGTGAGGTTTCAGGGCAGTGGAACACTGAAGCTTTCTTT
TRBJ2-7,TRBV7-2,.,TRBD1,CASSLDGTGGYEQYF,TGTGCCAGCAGCTTAGATGGGACAGGGGGCTACGAGCAGTACTTC
TRBJ2-7,TRBV5-6,.,TRBD1,CTSSSGTGGEQYF,TGTACCAGCAGCTCTGGGACAGGGGGCGAGCAGTACTTC
TRBJ1-1,TRBV5-1,.,TRBD1,CASSLQTGVNTEAFF,TGCGCCAGCAGCTTGCAGACAGGGGTGAACACTGAAGCTTTCTTT
TRBJ1-5,TRBV19,.,TRBD1,CASTSGQGRVGNQPQHF,TGTGCCAGTACCAGTGGACAGGGCCGCGTGGGCAATCAGCCCCAGCATTTT
TRBJ1-6,TRBV5-4,.,.,CASSSRQESSYNSPLHF,TGTGCCAGCAGCTCCCGACAGGAGAGCTCCTATAATTCACCCCTCCACTTT
TRBJ1-1,TRBV5-1,.,TRBD1,CASSLRGQGIDTEAFF,TGCGCCAGCAGCTTGCGGGGACAGGGGATTGACACTGAAGCTTTCTTT
TRBJ2-7,TRBV7-7,.,TRBD2,CASSSGTSGGPEYF,TGTGCCAGCAGCTCGGGGACTAGCGGGGGTCCCGAGTACTTC
TRBJ2-7,TRBV11-3,.,.,CASSLGGKGYEQYF,TGTGCCAGCAGCTTGGGGGGTAAGGGCTACGAGCAGTACTTC
TRBJ1-2,TRBV5-6,.,.,CASSSPDSYGYTF,TGTGCCAGCAGCTCCCCGGACAGCTATGGCTACACCTTC
TRBJ2-6,TRBV6-1,.,.,CASSAPGSVLHLWANVLTF,TGTGCCAGCAGTGCCCCCGGGAGCGTACTCCATCTTTGGGCCAACGTCCTGACTTTC
TRBJ2-1,TRBV7-9,.,.,CASREGRGQFF,TGTGCCAGCAGGGAGGGGCGAGGGCAGTTCTTC